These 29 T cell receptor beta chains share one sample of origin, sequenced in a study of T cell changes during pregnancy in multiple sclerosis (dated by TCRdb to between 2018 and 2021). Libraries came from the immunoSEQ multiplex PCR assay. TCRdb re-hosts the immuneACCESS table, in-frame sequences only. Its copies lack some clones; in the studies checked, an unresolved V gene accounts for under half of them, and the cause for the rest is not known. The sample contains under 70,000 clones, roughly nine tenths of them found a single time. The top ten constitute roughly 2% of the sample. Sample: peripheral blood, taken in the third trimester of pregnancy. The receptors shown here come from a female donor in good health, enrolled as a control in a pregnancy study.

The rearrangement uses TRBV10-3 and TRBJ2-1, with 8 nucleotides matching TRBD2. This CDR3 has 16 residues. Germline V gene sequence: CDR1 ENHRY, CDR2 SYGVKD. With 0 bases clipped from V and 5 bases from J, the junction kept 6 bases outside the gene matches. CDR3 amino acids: CAISESGSGADNEQFF. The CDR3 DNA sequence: TGTGCCATCAGTGAGTCAGGTAGCGGGGCCGACAATGAGCAGTTCTTC.

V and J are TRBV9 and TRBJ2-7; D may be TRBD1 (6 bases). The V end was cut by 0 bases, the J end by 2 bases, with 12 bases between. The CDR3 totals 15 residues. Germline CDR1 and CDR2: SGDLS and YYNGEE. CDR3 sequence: CASSVADSSTYEQYF. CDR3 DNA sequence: TGTGCCAGCAGCGTAGCGGACAGCTCGACCTACGAGCAGTACTTC.

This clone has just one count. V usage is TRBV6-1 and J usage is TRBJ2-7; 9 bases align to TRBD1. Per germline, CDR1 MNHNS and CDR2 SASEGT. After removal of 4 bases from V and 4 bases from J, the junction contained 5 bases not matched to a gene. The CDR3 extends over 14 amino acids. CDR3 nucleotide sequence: TGTGCCAGCAGTGTCCGGACAGGGGAGTACGAGCAGTACTTC. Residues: CASSVRTGEYEQYF.

The CDR3 sequence: CSVIPPGGENTEAFF. DNA of the CDR3: TGCAGCGTTATCCCCCCGGGTGGCGAGAACACTGAAGCTTTCTTT. This sequence joins TRBV29-1 and TRBJ1-1; no reliable D call. The CDR3 length is 15 residues. Germline V CDR1 and CDR2: SQVTM, ANQGSEA. Trimming pared 5 bases from V and 1 base from J, leaving 17 bases between. The variable domain in full, completed from reference TRBV29-1 and TRBJ1-1, reads SAVISQKPSRDICQRGTSLTIQCQVDSQVTMMFWYRQQPGQSLTLIATANQGSEATYESGFVIDKFPISRPNLTFSTLTVSNMSPEDSSIYLCSVIPPGGENTEAFFGQGTRLTVV.

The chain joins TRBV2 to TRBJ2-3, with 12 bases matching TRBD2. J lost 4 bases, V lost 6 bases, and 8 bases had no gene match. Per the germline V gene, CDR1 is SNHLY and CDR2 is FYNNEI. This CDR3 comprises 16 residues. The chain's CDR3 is CASSPLAGGPSDTQYF. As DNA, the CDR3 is TGTGCCAGCAGCCCCCTAGCGGGAGGGCCGTCAGATACGCAGTATTTT.

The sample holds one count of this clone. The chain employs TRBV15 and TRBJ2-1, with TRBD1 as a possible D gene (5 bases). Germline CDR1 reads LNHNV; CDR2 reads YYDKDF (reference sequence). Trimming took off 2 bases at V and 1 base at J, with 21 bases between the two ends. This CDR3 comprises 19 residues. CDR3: CATSRLRTGPRRSYNEQFF. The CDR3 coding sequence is TGTGCCACCAGCAGACTCAGAACAGGTCCACGACGGTCCTACAATGAGCAGTTCTTC.

CDR3 region: CASSLADWSYGYTF. The CDR3 nucleotides read TGCGCCAGCAGCTTGGCAGACTGGAGCTATGGCTACACCTTC. The chain has TRBV5-1 and TRBJ1-2; D gene uncertain. The CDR3 is 14 residues long. Germline CDR1 reads SGHRS; CDR2 reads YFSETQ. The V end was cut by 0 bases, the J end by 4 bases, with 10 bases between.

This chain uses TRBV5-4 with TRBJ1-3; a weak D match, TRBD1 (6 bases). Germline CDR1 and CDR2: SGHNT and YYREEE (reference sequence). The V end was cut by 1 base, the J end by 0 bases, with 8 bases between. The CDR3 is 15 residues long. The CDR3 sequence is CASSLQGRSGNTIYF. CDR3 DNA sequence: TGTGCCAGCAGCTTGCAGGGGCGCTCTGGAAACACCATATATTTT.

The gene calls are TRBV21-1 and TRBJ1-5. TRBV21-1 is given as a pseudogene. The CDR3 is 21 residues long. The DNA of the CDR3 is TGTGCCAGCAGCAAAGAAAGAAAGAAGGGACGGGGGGCGCGAAGCAATCAGCCCCAGCATTTT. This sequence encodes CASSKERKKGRGARSNQPQHF.

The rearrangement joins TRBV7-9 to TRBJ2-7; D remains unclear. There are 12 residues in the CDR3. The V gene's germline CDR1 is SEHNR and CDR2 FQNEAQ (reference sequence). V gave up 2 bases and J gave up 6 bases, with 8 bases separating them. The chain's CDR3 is CASSLLWSEQYF. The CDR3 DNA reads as TGTGCCAGCAGCTTATTATGGAGCGAGCAGTACTTC.

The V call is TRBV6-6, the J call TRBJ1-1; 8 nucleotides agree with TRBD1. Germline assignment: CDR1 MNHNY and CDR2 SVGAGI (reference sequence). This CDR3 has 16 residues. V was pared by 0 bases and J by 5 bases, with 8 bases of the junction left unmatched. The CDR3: CASSYSQGRQGTEAFF. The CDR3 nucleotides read TGTGCCAGCAGTTACTCCCAGGGGCGACAGGGGACTGAAGCTTTCTTT.

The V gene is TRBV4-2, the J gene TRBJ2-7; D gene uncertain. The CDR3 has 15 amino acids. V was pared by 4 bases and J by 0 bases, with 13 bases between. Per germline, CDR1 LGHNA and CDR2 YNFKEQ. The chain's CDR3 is CASSPWAISSYEQYF. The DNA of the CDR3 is TGTGCCAGCAGCCCCTGGGCCATCTCCTCCTACGAGCAGTACTTC.

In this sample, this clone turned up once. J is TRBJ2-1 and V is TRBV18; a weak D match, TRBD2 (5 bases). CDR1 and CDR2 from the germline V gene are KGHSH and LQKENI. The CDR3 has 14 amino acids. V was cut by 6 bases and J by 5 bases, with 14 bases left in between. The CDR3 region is CASSARPGDNEQFF. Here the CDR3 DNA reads TGTGCCAGCTCCGCGAGGCCCGGGGACAATGAGCAGTTCTTC.

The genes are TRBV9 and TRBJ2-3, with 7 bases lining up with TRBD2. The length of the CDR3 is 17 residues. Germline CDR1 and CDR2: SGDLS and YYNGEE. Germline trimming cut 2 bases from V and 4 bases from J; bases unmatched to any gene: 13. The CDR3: CASSVGWSGGSPDTQYF. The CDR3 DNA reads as TGTGCCAGCAGCGTTGGGTGGAGTGGCGGGAGCCCAGATACGCAGTATTTT.

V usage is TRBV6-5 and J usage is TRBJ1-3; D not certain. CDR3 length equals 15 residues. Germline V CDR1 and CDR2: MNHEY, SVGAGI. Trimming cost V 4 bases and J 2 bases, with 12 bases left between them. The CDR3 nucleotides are TGTGCCAGCAGTTTCTCCGGGGTCCCTGGAAACACCATATATTTT. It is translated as CASSFSGVPGNTIYF.

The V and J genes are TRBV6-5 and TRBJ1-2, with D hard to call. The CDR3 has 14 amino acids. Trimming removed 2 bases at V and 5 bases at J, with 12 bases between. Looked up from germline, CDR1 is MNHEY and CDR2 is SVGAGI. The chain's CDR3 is CASSYAVAVYGYTF. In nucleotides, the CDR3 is TGTGCCAGCAGTTACGCAGTGGCAGTATATGGCTACACCTTC.

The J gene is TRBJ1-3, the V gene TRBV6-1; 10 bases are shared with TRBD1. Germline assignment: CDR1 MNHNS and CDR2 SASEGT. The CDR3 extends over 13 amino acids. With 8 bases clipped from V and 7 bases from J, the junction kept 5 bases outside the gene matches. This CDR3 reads CASGDRGRNTIYF. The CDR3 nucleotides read TGTGCCAGCGGGGACAGGGGTAGGAACACCATATATTTT.

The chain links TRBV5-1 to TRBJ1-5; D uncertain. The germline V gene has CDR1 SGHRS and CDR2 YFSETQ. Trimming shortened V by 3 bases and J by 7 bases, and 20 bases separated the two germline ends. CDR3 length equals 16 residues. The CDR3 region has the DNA TGCGCCAGCAGCTGGGCCCCCGGGATGTGGAACCAGCCCCAGCATTTT. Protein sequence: CASSWAPGMWNQPQHF.

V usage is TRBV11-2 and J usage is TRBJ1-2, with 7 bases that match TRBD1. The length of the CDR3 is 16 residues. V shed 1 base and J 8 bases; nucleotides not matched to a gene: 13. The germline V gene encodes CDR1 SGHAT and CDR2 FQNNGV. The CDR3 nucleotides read TGTGCCAGCAGCTTAGTGGTGACAGGGTCACGGTCCGGCTACACCTTC. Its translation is CASSLVVTGSRSGYTF.

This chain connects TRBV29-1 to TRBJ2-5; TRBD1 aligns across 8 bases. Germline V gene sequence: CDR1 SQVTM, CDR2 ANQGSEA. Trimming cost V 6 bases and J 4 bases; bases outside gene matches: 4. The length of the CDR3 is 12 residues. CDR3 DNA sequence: TGCAGCGTAGAGGACAGGGTAGAGACCCAGTACTTC. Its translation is CSVEDRVETQYF.

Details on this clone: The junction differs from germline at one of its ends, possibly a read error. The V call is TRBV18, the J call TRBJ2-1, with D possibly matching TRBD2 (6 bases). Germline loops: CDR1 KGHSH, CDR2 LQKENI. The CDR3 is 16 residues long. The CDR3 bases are TGTGCCAGCTCACCGCTCCGGGACTCTAGCTACAGTGAGCAGTTCTTC. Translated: CASSPLRDSSYSEQFF. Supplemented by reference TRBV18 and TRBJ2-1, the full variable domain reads NAGVMQNPRHLVRRRGQEARLRCSPMKGHSHVYWYRQLPEEGLKFMVYLQKENIIDESGMPKERFSAEFPKEGPSILRIQQVVRGDSAAYFCASSPLRDSSYSEQFFGPGTRLTVL.

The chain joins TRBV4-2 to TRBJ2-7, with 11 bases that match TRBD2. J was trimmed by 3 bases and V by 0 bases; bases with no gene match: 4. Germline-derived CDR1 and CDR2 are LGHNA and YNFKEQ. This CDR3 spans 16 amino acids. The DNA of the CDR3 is TGTGCCAGCAGCCAAGATGTAGGGACTAGCGGCTACGAGCAGTACTTC. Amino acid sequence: CASSQDVGTSGYEQYF.

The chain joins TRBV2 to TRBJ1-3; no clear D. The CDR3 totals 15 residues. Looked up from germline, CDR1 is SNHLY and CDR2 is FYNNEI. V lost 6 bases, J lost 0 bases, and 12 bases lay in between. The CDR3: CASRRGSGSGNTIYF. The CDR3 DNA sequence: TGTGCCAGCAGACGCGGAAGTGGCTCTGGAAACACCATATATTTT.

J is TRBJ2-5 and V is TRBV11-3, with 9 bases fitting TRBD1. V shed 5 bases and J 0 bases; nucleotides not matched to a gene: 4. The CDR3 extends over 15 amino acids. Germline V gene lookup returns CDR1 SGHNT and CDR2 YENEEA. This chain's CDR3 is CASSRGTGNQETQYF. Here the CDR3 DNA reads TGTGCCAGCAGCCGCGGGACAGGGAACCAAGAGACCCAGTACTTC.

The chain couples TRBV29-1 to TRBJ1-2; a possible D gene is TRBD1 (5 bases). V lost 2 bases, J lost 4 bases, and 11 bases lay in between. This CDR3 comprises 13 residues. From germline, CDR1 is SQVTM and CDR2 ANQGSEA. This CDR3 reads CSVENTGVYGYTF. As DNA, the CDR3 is TGCAGCGTTGAAAATACAGGTGTCTATGGCTACACCTTC.

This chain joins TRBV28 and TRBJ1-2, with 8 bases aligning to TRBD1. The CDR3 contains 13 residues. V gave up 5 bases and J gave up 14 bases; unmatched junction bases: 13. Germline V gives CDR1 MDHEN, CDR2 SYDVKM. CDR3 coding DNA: TGTGCCAGCAGTAGGTTCGACAGGGGTTCGGGTACCTTC. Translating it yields CASSRFDRGSGTF.

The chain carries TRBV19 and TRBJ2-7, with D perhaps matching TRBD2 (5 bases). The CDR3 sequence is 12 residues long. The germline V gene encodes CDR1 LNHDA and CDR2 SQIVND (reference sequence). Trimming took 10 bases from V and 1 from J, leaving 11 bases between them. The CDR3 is CATSYSSYEQYF. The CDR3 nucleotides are TGTGCCACTAGCTATAGTTCCTACGAGCAGTACTTC.

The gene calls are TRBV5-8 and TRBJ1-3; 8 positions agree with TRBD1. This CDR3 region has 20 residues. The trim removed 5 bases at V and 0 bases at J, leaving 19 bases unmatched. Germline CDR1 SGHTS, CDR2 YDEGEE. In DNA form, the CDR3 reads TGTGCCAGCAGAACTAAAACACTCGGGACAGGCCCTGACTCTGGAAACACCATATATTTT. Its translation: CASRTKTLGTGPDSGNTIYF.

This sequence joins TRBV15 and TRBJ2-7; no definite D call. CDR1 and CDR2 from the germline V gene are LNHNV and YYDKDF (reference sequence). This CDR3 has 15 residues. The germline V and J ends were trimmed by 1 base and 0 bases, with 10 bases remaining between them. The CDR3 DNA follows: TGTGCCACCAGCAGAGGTAGACTGAGCTCCTACGAGCAGTACTTC. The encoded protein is CATSRGRLSSYEQYF.